This T cell receptor (beta chain) was recovered during a study of T-cell memory formation after mild COVID-19. About the study: Largely, TCR clusters stayed within a single donor.

This CDR3 has 15 residues. CDR1 is GTSNPN, CDR2 SVGIG, per germline (reference sequence). V shed 5 bases and J 0 bases; nucleotides not matched to a gene: 0. This clonotype was seen a few times. Its antigen remains unidentified. Barcoded TCR alpha and TCR beta cDNA libraries with UMIs came from 5'RACE using constant-segment primers. TCRdb re-analysed the 5' RACE reads in MiXCR, keeping a single row per CDR3 protein. The sample records hundreds of thousands of distinct CDR3 sequences, about 22% being singletons. General study points: Clones shrinking from day 15 to 85 showed even CD4/CD8 mixes; later expanders tilted CD4+. CD4+ contracting clones were found mainly in CM and EM, and CD8+ ones in EMRA.

The V and J genes are TRBV30 and TRBJ1-6; 11 nucleotides align to TRBD1. The sequence was collected from an adult woman who had mild COVID-19 (a few samples of this study predate the infection). Cell type and time point are not known. Sequencing was done on a sample of PBMCs or a T cell subset sorted from them (not recorded which). In DNA, the CDR3 is TGTGCCTGGGGGACAGGGGGCTCCTATAATTCACCCCTCCACTTT. Its protein product is CAWGTGGSYNSPLHF.